This T cell receptor beta chain was profiled in a study of PD-L1 blockade in urothelial cancer. Overall study: Of under 30 patients, almost 26 were males with bladder-origin urothelial cancer. Researchers found blood samples held a median of 141,255 T cells.

In regard to this clone: Its antigen is unknown. In the same sample, other DNA sequences code for this CDR3.

Germline loops: CDR1 SGHRS, CDR2 YFSETQ. This CDR3 region has 14 residues. Trimming removed 0 bases at V and 4 bases at J, with 10 bases between. Synthetic TCR analog templates were spiked into all PCRs individually. The method was immunoSEQ multiplex PCR; TCRdb's version includes in-frame clones alone and lacks a portion of them. The data hold over 45,000 clones, with 85% to 90% observed a single time. Specified time point: pretreatment peripheral blood. Study results and caveats: At the 3-week point, tumor-associated blood clones expanded more in durable-benefit patients.

The sequence derives from a man aged 55-75 years with urothelial cancer. The source material was PBMCs, sampled around atezolizumab (anti-PD-L1) treatment. The chain uses TRBV5-1 and TRBJ1-2; D gene uncertain. Written as DNA, the CDR3 is TGCGCCAGCAGCTTGGAATCGGTCCGCTATGGCTACACCTTC. It specifies CASSLESVRYGYTF.